The rows below give T cell receptor beta chains drawn from one sample of a study of blood T cell repertoires in COVID-19. Sequencing was performed with immunoSEQ multiplex PCR; in TCRdb, only in-frame clones are kept and a portion is missing. The table records some 170,000 clones, around three quarters of them present only once. The specimen was peripheral blood. The receptors shown here come from a man aged 60 to 75 with acute or convalescent COVID-19. CDR3s include the opening cysteine and the closing phenylalanine or tryptophan. The D gene is left open where the match is weak. Expanded clones get a size class; other rows say once, few or many, or leave the size out.

.	TRBV5-4	.	TRBJ2-6	TGTGCCAGCAGCTTGGTAGGGGCTGGGGCCAACGTCCTGACTTTC	CASSLVGAGANVLTF
.	TRBV12-3/TRBV12-4	.	TRBJ2-7	TGTGCCAGCAGTTTAGCAGGGGTCGAGCAGTACTTC	CASSLAGVEQYF
TRBD2	TRBV14	.	TRBJ2-7	TGTGCCAGCAGCCAAGATCATTTGGTGGAAGCGGGGGGAAAGCACCGCTACGAGCAGTACTTC	CASSQDHLVEAGGKHRYEQYF
TRBD1	TRBV7-9	.	TRBJ2-3	TGTGCCAGCAGCTCCGGGACAGGGGGCACAGATACGCAGTATTTT	CASSSGTGGTDTQYF
.	TRBV5-1	.	TRBJ2-7	TGCGCCAGCAGCTTGGCCGTAGGGGAAATCTACGAGCAGTACTTC	CASSLAVGEIYEQYF
TRBD1	TRBV9	once	TRBJ2-1	TGTGCCAGCAGCGAACTAGGGACAGGGCTGGTGAATGAGCAGTTCTTC	CASSELGTGLVNEQFF
.	TRBV6-5	.	TRBJ2-7	TGTGCCAGCAGTCCACACAGGACAGCCACCTACGAGCAGTACTTC	CASSPHRTATYEQYF
.	TRBV18	.	TRBJ2-3	TGTGCCAGCTCACCACGGGGGGGGCTCACAGATACGCAGTATTTT	CASSPRGGLTDTQYF
TRBD1	TRBV5-1	.	TRBJ1-3	TGCGCCAGCAGCCCGGACAGGGCTGGAAACACCATATATTTT	CASSPDRAGNTIYF
TRBD1	TRBV11-2	.	TRBJ2-1	TGTGCCAGCAGCCACTACGCCGGGACAGGGGAGTACAATGAGCAGTTCTTC	CASSHYAGTGEYNEQFF
.	TRBV27	.	TRBJ2-7	TGTGCCAGCAGCCTGATGAGGAGCTCCTACGAGCAGTACTTC	CASSLMRSSYEQYF
TRBD2	TRBV9	.	TRBJ2-3	TGTGCCAGCAGCACGGAGCGGGGCTTCACAGATACGCAGTATTTT	CASSTERGFTDTQYF
TRBD1	TRBV19	.	TRBJ1-1	TGTGCCAGTAGTATCCCAGGACAGGGGAGAACTGAAGCTTTCTTT	CASSIPGQGRTEAFF
.	TRBV18	.	TRBJ1-3	TGTGCCAGCTCACCACCGGCGCTAGGGGTTAACACCATATATTTT	CASSPPALGVNTIYF
.	TRBV10-3	.	TRBJ1-5	TGTGCCATCAGTGTTGGCCCAGGAAGCAATCAGCCCCAGCATTTT	CAISVGPGSNQPQHF
TRBD2	TRBV5-4	.	TRBJ2-1	TGTGCCAGCAGCTTTAGCGGGGCGAACAATGAGCAGTTCTTC	CASSFSGANNEQFF
TRBD1	TRBV5-4	.	TRBJ1-1	TGTGCCAGCAGCTGGGGACAGGTCACTGAAGCTTTCTTT	CASSWGQVTEAFF
.	TRBV6-2/TRBV6-3	.	TRBJ1-3	TGTGCCACCAGCCCGACAGGCTACTCTGGAAACACCATATATTTT	CATSPTGYSGNTIYF
.	TRBV12-3/TRBV12-4	.	TRBJ1-1	TGTGCCAGCAGTTTAGGGGGAGCCACTGAAGCTTTCTTT	CASSLGGATEAFF
.	TRBV19	.	TRBJ1-1	TGTGCCAGTAGTATTACCAGGGTGGGCACTGAAGCTTTCTTT	CASSITRVGTEAFF
TRBD1	TRBV19	.	TRBJ1-1	TGTGCCAGTAGTGTCCCACAGGGGGCGAGTGAAGCTTTCTTT	CASSVPQGASEAFF
.	TRBV7-3	once	TRBJ2-7	TGTGCCAGCAGCTTAGTCGGAGCGTCAGGGCAGGAGCAGTACTTC	CASSLVGASGQEQYF
TRBD1	TRBV6-6	.	TRBJ2-2	TGTGCCAGCAGTCCGCGCTCCGGGACAGGGTCGACCGGGGAGCTGTTTTTT	CASSPRSGTGSTGELFF
.	TRBV7-9	.	TRBJ2-5	TGTGCCAGCAGCCCGTACGTGGGGGCTGGAGAGACCCAGTACTTC	CASSPYVGAGETQYF